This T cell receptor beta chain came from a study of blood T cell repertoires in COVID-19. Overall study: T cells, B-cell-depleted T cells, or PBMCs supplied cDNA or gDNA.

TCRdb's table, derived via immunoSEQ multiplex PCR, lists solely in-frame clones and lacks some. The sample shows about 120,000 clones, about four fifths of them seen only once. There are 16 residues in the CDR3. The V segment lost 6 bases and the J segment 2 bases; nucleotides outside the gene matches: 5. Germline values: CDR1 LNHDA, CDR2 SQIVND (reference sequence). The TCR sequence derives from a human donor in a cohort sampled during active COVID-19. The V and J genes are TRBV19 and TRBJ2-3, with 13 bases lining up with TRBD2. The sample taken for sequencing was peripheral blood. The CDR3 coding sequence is TGTGCCAGTAGGCTGACTAGCGGGGGGATCACAGATACGCAGTATTTT. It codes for CASRLTSGGITDTQYF. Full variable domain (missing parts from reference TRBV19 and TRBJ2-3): DGGITQSPKYLFRKEGQNVTLSCEQNLNHDAMYWYRQDPGQGLRLIYYSQIVNDFQKGDIAEGYSVSREKKESFPLTVTSAQKNPTAFYLCASRLTSGGITDTQYFGPGTRLTVL.